A selection of T cell receptor beta chains follows, all from one sample in a study of blood T cell repertoires in COVID-19. Produced via immunoSEQ multiplex PCR; TCRdb's table is partial and in-frame only. The sample consists of about 360,000 clones, around 87% of them appearing once. Sequencing was performed on PBMCs or T cells enriched from blood (not recorded which). The receptors were sampled from a man aged 40-50 years in a cohort exposed to, infected with or recovered from COVID-19 (not recorded which). Each CDR3 is given with its conserved first and last residue. A D gene is named only where the DNA matches it firmly. Size tells how often a clone was seen (once, few, many) or the class of an expanded clone, and some rows leave it out.

clone size,V gene,D gene,J gene,CDR3 DNA,CDR3 protein
NA,TRBV30,NA,TRBJ2-2,TGTGCCTGGACCGACACCGGGGAGCTGTTTTTT,CAWTDTGELFF
NA,TRBV30,NA,TRBJ2-6,TGTGCCTGGAGTGCGGGGTCTGGGGCCAACGTCCTGACTTTC,CAWSAGSGANVLTF
NA,TRBV9,TRBD2,TRBJ2-7,TGTGCCAGCAGCGTAACTAGCGGGAGGGCAGTCGAGCAGTACTTC,CASSVTSGRAVEQYF
NA,TRBV7-9,NA,TRBJ1-1,TGTGCCAGCAGCCCCCAGGACTTACCCAACACTGAAGCTTTCTTT,CASSPQDLPNTEAFF
NA,TRBV30,NA,TRBJ1-6,TGTGCCTGGAAACCTAACCCCGATTCACCCCTCCACTTT,CAWKPNPDSPLHF
NA,TRBV5-1,NA,TRBJ2-2,TGCGCCAGCAGCTTGTTTAGCGTTTATCCCGGGGAGCTGTTTTTT,CASSLFSVYPGELFF
NA,TRBV2,NA,TRBJ2-1,TGTGCCAGCGGGTATACTAGTGCTGAGCAGTTCTTC,CASGYTSAEQFF
NA,TRBV18,NA,TRBJ2-3,TGTGCCAGCTCACCAGCACAACAGAATACGCAGTATTTT,CASSPAQQNTQYF
NA,TRBV29-1,NA,TRBJ2-7,TGCAGCGTAGAGGAGGCGGGCCGGGGTAGCTCCTACGAGCAGTACTTC,CSVEEAGRGSSYEQYF
NA,TRBV7-9,TRBD1,TRBJ1-5,TGTGCCAGCAGCTTAGGTTGGGACAGCTTTCAGCCCCAGCATTTT,CASSLGWDSFQPQHF
NA,TRBV7-9,TRBD1,TRBJ1-1,TGTGCCAGCAGGGGACAGAGGCCCGAGGAAGCTTTCTTT,CASRGQRPEEAFF
NA,TRBV18,NA,TRBJ1-2,TGTGCCAGCTCACCGAACAGTGATCATAGGGGCTACACCTTC,CASSPNSDHRGYTF
NA,TRBV5-1,NA,TRBJ1-6,TGCGCCAGCAGCTTGGGCCAGAGGCTTTCACCCCTCCACTTT,CASSLGQRLSPLHF
NA,TRBV6-5,NA,TRBJ2-1,TGTGCCAGTTCTGGTCCAAAGCCTAATGAGCAGTTCTTC,CASSGPKPNEQFF
NA,TRBV6-5,NA,TRBJ2-7,TGTGCCAGCAGTACCACAGGGTTGTACGAGCAGTACTTC,CASSTTGLYEQYF
NA,TRBV29-1,NA,TRBJ1-1,TGCAGCGTTGCGGACACTGAAGCTTTCTTT,CSVADTEAFF
NA,TRBV9,NA,TRBJ1-3,TGTGCCAGCAGCAGAGACACGAGCTCTGGAAACACCATATATTTT,CASSRDTSSGNTIYF
NA,TRBV7-8,TRBD2,TRBJ2-7,TGTGCCAGCAGCCCGGGACTACTCTACGAGCAGTACTTC,CASSPGLLYEQYF
NA,TRBV30,NA,TRBJ2-1,TGTGCCTGGAGTGTACGCCGGAATGAGCAGTTCTTC,CAWSVRRNEQFF
once,TRBV10-3,TRBD2,TRBJ2-7,TGTGCCACCACAGGGACTAGTTCCTACGAGCAGTACTTC,CATTGTSSYEQYF
NA,TRBV28,TRBD2,TRBJ2-1,TGTGCCAGCAGTACCTCCGGGACTAGGTATGGGAATGAGCAGTTCTTC,CASSTSGTRYGNEQFF
NA,TRBV7-3,NA,TRBJ2-1,TGTGCCAGCAGCCTAGCGTCCCGAGACAATGAGCAGTTCTTC,CASSLASRDNEQFF
once,TRBV16,TRBD1,TRBJ1-2,TGTGCCAGCAGCCAAAGCGGACAGGTTGGCTACACCTTC,CASSQSGQVGYTF
NA,TRBV7-2,NA,TRBJ1-4,TGTGCCAGCAGCTCTCCTCCAACTAATGAAAAACTGTTTTTT,CASSSPPTNEKLFF
NA,TRBV4-2,TRBD2,TRBJ2-2,TGTGCCAGCAGCCAGGCGACTAGCGGCTACACCGGGGAGCTGTTTTTT,CASSQATSGYTGELFF
NA,TRBV28,TRBD1,TRBJ1-1,TGTGCCAGCAGTACAGGGGTTAGGGAAGCTTTCTTT,CASSTGVREAFF
once,TRBV5-4,NA,TRBJ2-1,TGTGCCAGCAGCTTGGACCCCTTAGAATACAATGAGCAGTTCTTC,CASSLDPLEYNEQFF
NA,TRBV2,NA,TRBJ1-1,TGTGCCAGCAGCGAGAGCAACACTGAAGCTTTCTTT,CASSESNTEAFF
NA,TRBV7-2,TRBD1,TRBJ1-1,TGTGCCAGCAGTCCCGGGACAGGGGGCTGGACTGAAGCTTTCTTT,CASSPGTGGWTEAFF
NA,TRBV28,NA,TRBJ2-3,TGTGCCAGCAGTGCACCACAGGGTTTCGGAGATACGCAGTATTTT,CASSAPQGFGDTQYF
NA,TRBV7-2,TRBD1,TRBJ1-1,TGTGCCAGCAGCACTCGGACAGGGGGCTGGGACACTGAAGCTTTCTTT,CASSTRTGGWDTEAFF
NA,TRBV3-1/TRBV3-2,TRBD2,TRBJ2-7,TGTGCCAGCAGCCTTGTGACTAGCGGGAGAAGCGAGCAGTACTTC,CASSLVTSGRSEQYF
NA,TRBV6-5,NA,TRBJ2-7,TGTGCCAGCAGTTCTCTCTCAGGGAACGAGCAGTACTTC,CASSSLSGNEQYF
NA,TRBV10-2,TRBD2,TRBJ2-3,TGCGCCAGCAGTTTCTTTCTCGGGACCCCGGGAGGGCGTCCAGATACGCAGTATTTT,CASSFFLGTPGGRPDTQYF
few,TRBV6-5,TRBD1,TRBJ1-2,TGTGCCAGCAGTTACGCTTCGACAGGGCTCTATGGCTACACCTTC,CASSYASTGLYGYTF
once,TRBV3-1/TRBV3-2,NA,TRBJ2-2,TGTGCCAGCAGTCTCCGATGGGCGAGCACCGGGGAGCTGTTTTTT,CASSLRWASTGELFF
NA,TRBV6-5,TRBD2,TRBJ2-7,TGTGCCAGCAGCCGGACTAGCGGGCCGTACGAGCAGTACTTC,CASSRTSGPYEQYF
NA,TRBV7-7,NA,TRBJ2-1,TGTGCCAGCAGCTTAGGGGCTTACAATGAGCAGTTCTTC,CASSLGAYNEQFF
NA,TRBV27,TRBD1,TRBJ1-5,TGTGCCAGCAGTTTAATACAGGGGGCGCAGCCCCAGCATTTT,CASSLIQGAQPQHF
NA,TRBV5-4,TRBD1,TRBJ2-3,TGTGCCAGCAGCGTTCGACAGGGAAAAGATACGCAGTATTTT,CASSVRQGKDTQYF
NA,TRBV9,NA,TRBJ2-5,TGTGCCAGCAGCGTAGTTCCCAGGGGAGGGGAAGAGACCCAGTACTTC,CASSVVPRGGEETQYF
NA,TRBV14,TRBD2,TRBJ2-7,TGTGCCAGCAGCCAAGCCGGCGGGAGGGCCCTCTACGAGCAGTACTTC,CASSQAGGRALYEQYF
NA,TRBV5-1,NA,TRBJ1-2,TGCGCCAGCAGCTCCGACGGGAACTATGGCTACACCTTC,CASSSDGNYGYTF
NA,TRBV30,TRBD1,TRBJ1-6,TGTGCCTACGATCAGGGGGGAGGTTCACCCCTCCACTTT,CAYDQGGGSPLHF
NA,TRBV2,NA,TRBJ2-5,TGTGCCACCAGAAGTGAATGGCCCCAAGAGACCCAGTACTTC,CATRSEWPQETQYF
NA,TRBV3-1/TRBV3-2,TRBD2,TRBJ2-5,TGTGCCAGCAGCCTCGGACTAGCGGGGGCCCAAGAGACCCAGTACTTC,CASSLGLAGAQETQYF
NA,TRBV2,NA,TRBJ2-7,TGTGCCAGCAGTGGTCCGGGGAATTACGAGCAGTACTTC,CASSGPGNYEQYF
once,TRBV7-2,NA,TRBJ2-2,TGTGCCAGCAGCCCAATTCTGTCGGGAGAGGCCGGGGAGCTGTTTTTT,CASSPILSGEAGELFF
NA,TRBV27,NA,TRBJ1-6,TGTGCCAGCAGTTCGCTACAGGGCCCTTCACCCCTCCACTTT,CASSSLQGPSPLHF
NA,TRBV7-9,NA,TRBJ2-3,TGTGCCAGCAGCTTATCCCCGAAGTACAGGGAAATAGATACGCAGTATTTT,CASSLSPKYREIDTQYF